One sample yielded the 17 T cell receptor beta chains listed below, sequenced in a study of blood T cell repertoires in COVID-19. Sequencing used immunoSEQ multiplex PCR; TCRdb keeps in-frame clones, though not all of them. This table holds 120,000 to 150,000 clones, around 84% found once. The source material was peripheral blood. These receptors all stem from a man in his sixties with active or convalescent COVID-19.

There are a few counts of this clone. CDR3 DNA sequence: TGTGCCAGCAGTTCGACTAGGCGAAGCTCCTACGAGCAGTACTTC. It encodes CASSSTRRSSYEQYF. The rearrangement joins TRBV6-5 to TRBJ2-7; weak D call: TRBD2 (6 bases). The CDR3 covers 15 residues. V dropped 4 bases and J dropped 0 bases, with 13 bases sitting between them. Per germline, CDR1 MNHEY and CDR2 SVGAGI.

The V and J genes are TRBV5-1 and TRBJ1-4; a possible D gene is TRBD1 (6 bases). CDR1 is SGHRS and CDR2 is YFSETQ in the germline V gene. CDR3 length: 15 residues. V dropped 3 bases and J dropped 10 bases, with 19 bases sitting between them. CDR3 sequence: CASSSSQGSIGKLFF. DNA of the CDR3: TGCGCCAGCAGCTCCTCCCAGGGGTCGATCGGAAAACTGTTTTTT.

This chain connects TRBV7-9 to TRBJ2-7; 14 bases line up with TRBD2. V was clipped by 1 base and J by 4 bases; unmatched bases: 3. Per germline, CDR1 SEHNR and CDR2 FQNEAQ (reference sequence). The CDR3 spans 16 residues. In DNA form, the CDR3 reads TGTGCCAGCAGCTTAGTAGGACTAGCGGGAGGTTACGAGCAGTACTTC. The encoded protein is CASSLVGLAGGYEQYF.

The chain links TRBV27 to TRBJ2-1; perhaps TRBD2 as D (5 bases). This CDR3 contains 14 residues. Germline assignment: CDR1 MNHEY and CDR2 SMNVEV (reference sequence). V lost 5 bases, J lost 0 bases, and 8 bases lay in between. CDR3 sequence: CASSPRASYNEQFF. The CDR3 DNA reads as TGTGCCAGCAGTCCGCGGGCCTCCTACAATGAGCAGTTCTTC.

The chain links TRBV6-5 to TRBJ1-2; TRBD1 aligns across 9 bases. The V gene end was trimmed by 8 bases and the J gene end by 4 bases; junction bases not matched to a gene: 8. In germline, CDR1 is MNHEY, CDR2 SVGAGI. The CDR3 has 14 residues. Here the CDR3 DNA reads TGTGCCAGCCGCTCCAGGGACAGGGCCTATGGCTACACCTTC. Translation: CASRSRDRAYGYTF.

This clone was counted a single time. This chain uses TRBV29-1 with TRBJ1-1, with TRBD1 matching 7 bases. Unmatched junction bases numbered 1, after V lost 2 bases and J lost 4 bases. There are 12 residues in the CDR3. Germline-derived CDR1 and CDR2 are SQVTM and ANQGSEA. CDR3: CSVERGLTEAFF. The CDR3, as DNA: TGCAGCGTTGAAAGGGGGCTCACTGAAGCTTTCTTT.

This rearrangement joins TRBV7-8 to TRBJ1-1, with D hard to call. The CDR3 is made up of 13 amino acids. Trimming stripped 3 bases from V and 3 bases from J, with 8 bases between. The germline CDR1 and CDR2 sequences are SGHVS and FQNEAQ. As DNA, the CDR3 is TGTGCCAGCAGCTTGGGGAGTCACACTGAAGCTTTCTTT. Translating gives CASSLGSHTEAFF.

The CDR3 region is CASSLGQAWNEQFF. In DNA form, the CDR3 reads TGTGCCAGCAGCTTGGGACAGGCGTGGAATGAGCAGTTCTTC. V is TRBV7-2 and J is TRBJ2-1; the match to TRBD1 covers 8 bases. Germline CDR1 SGHTA, CDR2 FQGNSA. The CDR3 consists of 14 residues. The J segment lost 7 bases and the V segment lost 3 bases, leaving 5 bases of the junction unmatched.

The chain joins TRBV6-5 to TRBJ2-1; 7 nucleotides align to TRBD2. CDR3 length: 12 amino acids. Germline loops: CDR1 MNHEY, CDR2 SVGAGI. V shed 8 bases, J shed 7 bases, and the junction held 5 bases outside the gene matches. This CDR3 reads CASGRARNEQFF. In nucleotides, the CDR3 is TGTGCCAGCGGGAGGGCACGGAATGAGCAGTTCTTC.

This clone was seen many times. The chain combines TRBV6-5 with TRBJ2-3; D perhaps matches TRBD2 (6 bases). The germline V gene has CDR1 MNHEY and CDR2 SVGAGI. This CDR3 is 14 amino acids long. The V end was cut by 7 bases, the J end by 5 bases, with 16 bases between. In DNA, the CDR3 is TGTGCCAGCACCTTCACGCGGGGTGGAGATACGCAGTATTTT. Its protein product is CASTFTRGGDTQYF.

The rearrangement links TRBV5-1 to TRBJ2-2, with 13 bases fitting TRBD2. The germline V gene encodes CDR1 SGHRS and CDR2 YFSETQ. The V gene end was trimmed by 4 bases and the J gene end by 6 bases; junction bases not matched to a gene: 3. The CDR3 sequence is 15 residues long. CDR3 coding DNA: TGCGCCAGCAGCGGACTAGCGGGAGTCCCCGGGGAGCTGTTTTTT. This gives the protein CASSGLAGVPGELFF.

The chain couples TRBV6-1 to TRBJ1-2, with a weak D call TRBD1 (6 bases). The CDR3 is 16 residues long. The ends were cut back, 1 base at V and 4 bases at J, with 16 bases in the middle. Germline CDR1 reads MNHNS; CDR2 reads SASEGT. DNA of the CDR3: TGTGCCAGCAGTGAAGAGCCGGCAGGACAGATCTATGGCTACACCTTC. Translated, it gives CASSEEPAGQIYGYTF.

The V gene is TRBV4-3, the J gene TRBJ2-5, with TRBD1 identical over 8 bases. The CDR3 length is 15 residues. The germline gives CDR1 LGHNA, CDR2 YSLEER. The ends lost 4 bases at V and 4 bases at J; junction bases unmatched: 8. This CDR3 reads CASSRRQGSLETQYF. The CDR3, as DNA: TGCGCCAGCAGCCGGAGACAGGGGTCGTTAGAGACCCAGTACTTC.

The rearrangement uses TRBV24-1 and TRBJ2-1, with TRBD2 matching 7 bases. Trimming at V came to 1 base and at J to 3 bases, leaving 8 bases not matched to a gene. Germline V gene data show CDR1 as KGHDR and CDR2 as SFDVKD. This CDR3 is built from 17 residues. The CDR3, as DNA: TGTGCCACCAGTGATTTTGCGGGGGACGCGGGCTACAATGAGCAGTTCTTC. Protein sequence: CATSDFAGDAGYNEQFF.

In its sample, this clone was seen once. The rearrangement joins TRBV7-9 to TRBJ2-1; TRBD2 aligns across 11 bases. The CDR3 sequence is 17 residues long. The germline gives CDR1 SEHNR, CDR2 FQNEAQ (reference sequence). V lost 4 bases and J lost 8; bases outside the gene matches: 13. The CDR3 DNA is TGTGCCAGCAGCTCCGGGACTAGCGGCGACCCGGGGGATGAGCAGTTCTTC. Translation: CASSSGTSGDPGDEQFF.

This clone was detected a few times. The V call is TRBV2, the J call TRBJ2-1, with 14 positions matching TRBD2. Germline CDR1 is SNHLY and CDR2 is FYNNEI. The J segment lost 7 bases and the V segment lost 8 bases, leaving 1 base of the junction unmatched. CDR3 length: 13 amino acids. The chain's CDR3 is CASGTSGRNEQFF. DNA for the CDR3: TGTGCCAGCGGGACTAGCGGGAGAAATGAGCAGTTCTTC.

The CDR3: CASSLWAGDTEAFF. CDR3 bases: TGTGCCAGCAGCTTATGGGCAGGGGACACTGAAGCTTTCTTT. V gene TRBV7-3 combines with J gene TRBJ1-1, with D perhaps matching TRBD1 (6 bases). Germline loops: CDR1 SGHTA, CDR2 FQGTGA. Trimming took off 2 bases at V and 3 bases at J, with 10 bases between the two ends. CDR3 length: 14 residues. Complete variable domain (other parts from reference TRBV7-3 and TRBJ1-1): GAGVSQTPSNKVTEKGKYVELRCDPISGHTALYWYRQSLGQGPEFLIYFQGTGAADDSGLPNDRFFAVRPEGSVSTLKIQRTERGDSAVYLCASSLWAGDTEAFFGQGTRLTVV.